What follows are 4 T cell receptor beta chains derived from one specimen sequenced in a study of cytomegalovirus exposure and HLA in healthy donors (dated by TCRdb to between 2016 and 2019). Receptor libraries were prepared by the immunoSEQ multiplex PCR assay. A mixture of 60 forward primers for TCR Vbeta segments and 13 reverse primers for TCR Jbeta segments was used in the multiplex PCR. TCRdb took this table from immuneACCESS and kept in-frame rearrangements with V and J called. Such tables lack part of the clones; where checked against another copy, unresolved V genes explain under half of the gap, and the rest is unexplained. The sample table holds more than 150,000 clones, of which over 65% were seen once. The top ten clones comprise around 1.6% of the sample. Source material: PBMCs. The receptors originated from a man between 18 and 29 years old in good health and CMV-seronegative.

This chain connects TRBV5-4 to TRBJ1-2, with TRBD1 matching 12 bases. With V trimmed by 4 bases and J by 8 bases, 9 bases remained unmatched. Germline V gives CDR1 SGHNT, CDR2 YYREEE (reference sequence). The length of the CDR3 is 15 residues. The chain's CDR3 is CASSHPGQGARGYTF. The CDR3 coding sequence is TGTGCCAGCAGCCATCCGGGACAGGGGGCCAGAGGCTACACCTTC.

The rearrangement joins TRBV6-1 to TRBJ2-5; perhaps TRBD2 as D (7 bases). With the DNA end fitting TRBJ2-7 better, the J assignment may be wrong. Germline V gives CDR1 MNHNS, CDR2 SASEGT. CDR3 length equals 15 residues. In DNA, the CDR3 is TGTGCCAGCAGTGAATCGGGGGGCAGTTCCTACGAGCAGTACTTC. Amino acid sequence: CASSESGGSSYEQYF.

The rearrangement uses TRBV2 and TRBJ2-7; the match to TRBD2 covers 8 bases. The V and J ends lost 9 bases and 3 bases, in that order; junction bases with no gene match: 7. CDR1 is SNHLY, CDR2 FYNNEI, per germline. The CDR3 extends over 13 amino acids. Here the CDR3 reads CARHGAGDYEQYF. The CDR3 DNA reads TGTGCCAGGCACGGAGCGGGGGACTACGAGCAGTACTTC.

The chain recombines TRBV9 with TRBJ2-5, with TRBD1 matching over 9 bases. The germline gives CDR1 SGDLS, CDR2 YYNGEE. Trimming cost V 2 bases and J 3 bases; bases outside gene matches: 2. There are 14 residues in the CDR3. CDR3 sequence reads: CASSVTGGEETQYF. CDR3 bases: TGTGCCAGCAGCGTGACAGGGGGGGAAGAGACCCAGTACTTC.